This record looks at one T cell receptor (beta chain) sequence and its context. Its target is unknown. These data belong to a study of T cell responses to AZD1222 COVID-19 vaccine. The CDR3 sequence is 14 residues long. Trimming removed 3 bases at V and 6 bases at J, with 13 bases between. Germline CDR1 reads SGDLS; CDR2 reads YYNGEE. Findings and caveats of the study: Dominant at 160-218 and 743-854, vaccine-associated CD4 TCRs also spanned spike. An increase in Spike-specific TCR breadth and depth was observed after two AZD1222 doses. Donors, mostly white British, included more females; clonal diversity was possibly underestimated.

Libraries were prepared by immunoSEQ multiplex PCR; TCRdb keeps only in-frame clonotypes and omits some of them. The sample lists just under 85,000 clones; 86% were seen once. The TCR was taken from an adult in good health. V and J are TRBV9 and TRBJ2-1; maybe TRBD1 (7 bases). Material: peripheral blood, obtained on day 0 of AZD1222 vaccination. CDR3 protein: CASSDPRGVNEQFF. CDR3 nucleotide sequence: TGTGCCAGCAGCGACCCCAGGGGGGTCAATGAGCAGTTCTTC.